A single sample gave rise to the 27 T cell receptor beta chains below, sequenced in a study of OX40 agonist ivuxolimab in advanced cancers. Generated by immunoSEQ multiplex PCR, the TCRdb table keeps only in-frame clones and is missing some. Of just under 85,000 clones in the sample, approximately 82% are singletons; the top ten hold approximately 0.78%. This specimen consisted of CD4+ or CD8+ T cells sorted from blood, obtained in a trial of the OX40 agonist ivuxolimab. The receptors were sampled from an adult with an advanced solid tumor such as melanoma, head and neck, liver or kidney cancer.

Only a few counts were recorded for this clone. Here the CDR3 reads CASRGASESSYNSPLHF. In nucleotides, the CDR3 is TGTGCCAGCAGGGGGGCGTCGGAGAGCTCCTATAATTCACCCCTCCACTTT. This chain connects TRBV7-6 to TRBJ1-6; maybe TRBD1 (6 bases). The CDR3 contains 17 residues. Germline CDR1 and CDR2: SGHVS and FNYEAQ. V was cut by 6 bases and J by 0 bases, with 15 bases left in between.

The chain's CDR3 is CASSLGIQGNGYTF. The CDR3 coding sequence is TGCGCCAGCAGCTTGGGTATACAGGGGAATGGCTACACCTTC. The rearrangement uses TRBV5-1 and TRBJ1-2; 7 nucleotides align to TRBD1. V was clipped by 0 bases and J by 6 bases; unmatched bases: 5. CDR1 SGHRS and CDR2 YFSETQ come from the germline V gene. This CDR3 contains 14 residues.

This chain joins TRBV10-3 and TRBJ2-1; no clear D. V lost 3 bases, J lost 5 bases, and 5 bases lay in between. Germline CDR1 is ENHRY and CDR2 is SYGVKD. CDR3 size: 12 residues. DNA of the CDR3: TGTGCCATCAGTGAACAAAACAATGAGCAGTTCTTC. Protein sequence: CAISEQNNEQFF.

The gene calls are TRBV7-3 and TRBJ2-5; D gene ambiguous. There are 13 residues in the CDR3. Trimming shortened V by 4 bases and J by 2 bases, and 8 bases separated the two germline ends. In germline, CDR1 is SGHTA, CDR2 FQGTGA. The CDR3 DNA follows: TGTGCCAGCAGCTATGAGCCACAAGAGACCCAGTACTTC. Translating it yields CASSYEPQETQYF.

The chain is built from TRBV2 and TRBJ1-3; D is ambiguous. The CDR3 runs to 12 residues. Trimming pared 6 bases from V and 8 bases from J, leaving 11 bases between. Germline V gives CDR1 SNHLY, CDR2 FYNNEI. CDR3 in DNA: TGTGCCAGCAGAGGACCCGGTGACACCATATATTTT. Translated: CASRGPGDTIYF.

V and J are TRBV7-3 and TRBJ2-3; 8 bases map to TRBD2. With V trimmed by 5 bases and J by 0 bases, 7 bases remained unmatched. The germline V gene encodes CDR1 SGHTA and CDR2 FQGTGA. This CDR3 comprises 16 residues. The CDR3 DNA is TGTGCCAGCAGCGAGACGGTAGCGGGGAGCACAGATACGCAGTATTTT. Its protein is CASSETVAGSTDTQYF.

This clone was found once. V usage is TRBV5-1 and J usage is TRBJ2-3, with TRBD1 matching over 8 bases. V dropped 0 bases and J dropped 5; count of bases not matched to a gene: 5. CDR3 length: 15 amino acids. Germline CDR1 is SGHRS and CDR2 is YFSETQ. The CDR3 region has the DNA TGCGCCAGCAGCTTGGGGACAGGGAGACAAGATACGCAGTATTTT. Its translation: CASSLGTGRQDTQYF.

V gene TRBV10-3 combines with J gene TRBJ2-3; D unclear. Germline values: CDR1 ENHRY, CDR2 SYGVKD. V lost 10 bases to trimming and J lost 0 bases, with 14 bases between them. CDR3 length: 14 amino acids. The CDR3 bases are TGTGCCACCGCCTTAAGCCGGAGCACAGATACGCAGTATTTT. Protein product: CATALSRSTDTQYF.

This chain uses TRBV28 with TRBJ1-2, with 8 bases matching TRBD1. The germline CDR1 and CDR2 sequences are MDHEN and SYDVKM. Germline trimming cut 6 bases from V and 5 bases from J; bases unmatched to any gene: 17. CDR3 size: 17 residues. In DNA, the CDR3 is TGTGCCAGCAGCTTCTGGCGGACAGGGTTGATTTTTTATGGCTACACCTTC. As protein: CASSFWRTGLIFYGYTF.

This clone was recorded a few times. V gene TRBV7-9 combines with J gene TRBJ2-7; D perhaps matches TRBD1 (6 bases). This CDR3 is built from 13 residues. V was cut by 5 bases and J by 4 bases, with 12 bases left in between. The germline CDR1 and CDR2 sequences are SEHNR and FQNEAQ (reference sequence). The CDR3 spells CASSAGTLYEQYF. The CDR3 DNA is TGTGCCAGCAGCGCCGGGACACTTTACGAGCAGTACTTC.

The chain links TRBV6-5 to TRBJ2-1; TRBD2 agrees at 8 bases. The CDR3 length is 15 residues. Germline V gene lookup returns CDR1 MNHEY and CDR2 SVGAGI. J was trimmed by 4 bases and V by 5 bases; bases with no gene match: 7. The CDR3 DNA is TGTGCCAGCAGTCCCCCGGGGGGGCCATACAATGAGCAGTTCTTC. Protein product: CASSPPGGPYNEQFF.

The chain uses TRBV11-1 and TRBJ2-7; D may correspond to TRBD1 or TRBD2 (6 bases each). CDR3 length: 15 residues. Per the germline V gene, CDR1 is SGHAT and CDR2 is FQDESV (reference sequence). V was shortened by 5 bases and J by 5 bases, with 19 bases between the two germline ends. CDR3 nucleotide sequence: TGTGCCAGCAGCCCTCCCTACAGGGAGGCCCACGAGCAGTACTTC. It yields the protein CASSPPYREAHEQYF. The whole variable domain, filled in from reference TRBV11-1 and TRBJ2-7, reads EAEVAQSPRYKITEKSQAVAFWCDPISGHATLYWYRQILGQGPELLVQFQDESVVDDSQLPKDRFSAERLKGVDSTLKIQPAELGDSAMYLCASSPPYREAHEQYFGPGTRLTVT.

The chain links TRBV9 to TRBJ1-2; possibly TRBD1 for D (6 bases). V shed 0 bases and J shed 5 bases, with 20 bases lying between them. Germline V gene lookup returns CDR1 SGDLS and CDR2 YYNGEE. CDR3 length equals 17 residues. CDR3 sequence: CASSVAGHLTTGYGYTF. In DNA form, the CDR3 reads TGTGCCAGCAGCGTAGCGGGACACCTTACAACGGGGTATGGCTACACCTTC.

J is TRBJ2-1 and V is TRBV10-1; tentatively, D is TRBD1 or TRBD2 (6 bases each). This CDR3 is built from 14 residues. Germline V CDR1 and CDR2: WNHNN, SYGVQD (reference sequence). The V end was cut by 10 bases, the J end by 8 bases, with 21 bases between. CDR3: CAIRDMTSKDEQFF. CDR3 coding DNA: TGCGCCATCCGGGACATGACTAGTAAAGATGAGCAGTTCTTC.

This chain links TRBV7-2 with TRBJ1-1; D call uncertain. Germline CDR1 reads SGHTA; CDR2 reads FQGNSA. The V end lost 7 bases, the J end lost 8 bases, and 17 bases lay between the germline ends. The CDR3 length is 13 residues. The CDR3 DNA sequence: TGTGCCAGCACCTTTTCTGGGTCTGTAGAAGCTTTCTTT. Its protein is CASTFSGSVEAFF. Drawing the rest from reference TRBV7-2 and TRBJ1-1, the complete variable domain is GAGVSQSPSNKVTEKGKDVELRCDPISGHTALYWYRQSLGQGLEFLIYFQGNSAPDKSGLPSDRFSAERTGGSVSTLTIQRTQQEDSAVYLCASTFSGSVEAFFGQGTRLTVV.

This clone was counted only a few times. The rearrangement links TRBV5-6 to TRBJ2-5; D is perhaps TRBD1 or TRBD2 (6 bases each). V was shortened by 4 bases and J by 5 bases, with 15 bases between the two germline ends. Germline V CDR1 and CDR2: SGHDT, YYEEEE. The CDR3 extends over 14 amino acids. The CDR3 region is CASSLETGAETQYF. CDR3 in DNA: TGTGCCAGCAGCCTGGAAACGGGGGCCGAGACCCAGTACTTC.

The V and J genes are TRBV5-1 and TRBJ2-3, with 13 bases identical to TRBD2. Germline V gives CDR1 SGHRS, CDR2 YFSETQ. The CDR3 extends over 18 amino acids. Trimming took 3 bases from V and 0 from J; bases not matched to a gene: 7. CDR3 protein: CASSWGLAGPTSTDTQYF. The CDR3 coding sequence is TGCGCCAGCAGCTGGGGACTAGCGGGACCAACTAGCACAGATACGCAGTATTTT.

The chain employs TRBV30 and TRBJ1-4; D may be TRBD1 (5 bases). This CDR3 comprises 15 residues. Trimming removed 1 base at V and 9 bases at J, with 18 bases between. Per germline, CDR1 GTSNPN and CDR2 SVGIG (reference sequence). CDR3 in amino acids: CAWSGTPEGTKKLFF. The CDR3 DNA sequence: TGTGCCTGGAGTGGGACACCGGAAGGAACCAAAAAACTGTTTTTT.

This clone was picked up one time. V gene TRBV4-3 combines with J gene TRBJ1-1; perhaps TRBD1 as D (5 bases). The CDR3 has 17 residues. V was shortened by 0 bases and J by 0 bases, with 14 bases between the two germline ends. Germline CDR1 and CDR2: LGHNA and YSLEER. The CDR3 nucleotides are TGCGCCAGCAGCCAAGATGCCGGGGCAGCCCTGAACACTGAAGCTTTCTTT. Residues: CASSQDAGAALNTEAFF.

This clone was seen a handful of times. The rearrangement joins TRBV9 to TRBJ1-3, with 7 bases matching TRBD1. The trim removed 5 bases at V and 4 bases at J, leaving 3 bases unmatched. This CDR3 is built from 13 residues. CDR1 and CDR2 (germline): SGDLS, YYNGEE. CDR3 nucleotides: TGTGCCAGCAGTCAAGGGGGCGGAAACACCATATATTTT. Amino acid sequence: CASSQGGGNTIYF.

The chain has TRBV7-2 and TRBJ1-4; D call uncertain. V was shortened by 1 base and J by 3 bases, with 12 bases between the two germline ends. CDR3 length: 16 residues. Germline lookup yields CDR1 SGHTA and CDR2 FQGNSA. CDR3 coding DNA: TGTGCCAGCAGCTTAGACGTTGGTAGTGCTAATGAAAAACTGTTTTTT. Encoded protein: CASSLDVGSANEKLFF.

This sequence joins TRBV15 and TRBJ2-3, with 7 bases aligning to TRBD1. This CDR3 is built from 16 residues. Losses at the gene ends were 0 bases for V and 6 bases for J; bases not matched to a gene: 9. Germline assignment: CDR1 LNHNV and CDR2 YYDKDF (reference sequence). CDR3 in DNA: TGTGCCACCAGCAGAGATGGGGCAGGGGGAAGGGATACGCAGTATTTT. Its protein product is CATSRDGAGGRDTQYF.

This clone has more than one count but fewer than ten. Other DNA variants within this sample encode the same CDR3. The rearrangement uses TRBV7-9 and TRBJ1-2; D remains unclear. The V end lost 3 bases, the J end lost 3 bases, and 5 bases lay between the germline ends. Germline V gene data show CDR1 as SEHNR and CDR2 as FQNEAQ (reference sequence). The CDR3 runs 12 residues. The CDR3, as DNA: TGTGCCAGCAGCTTGTCAGACTATGGCTACACCTTC. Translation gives CASSLSDYGYTF.

The CDR3 DNA is TGTGCCAGCAGCTTAATGCACCCAGGGGAGGGGGAAAAACTGTTTTTT. Protein: CASSLMHPGEGEKLFF. J is TRBJ1-4 and V is TRBV7-2, with a tentative D call TRBD1 (6 bases). This CDR3 has 16 amino acids. V dropped 2 bases and J dropped 8 bases, with 18 bases sitting between them. Germline values: CDR1 SGHTA, CDR2 FQGNSA.

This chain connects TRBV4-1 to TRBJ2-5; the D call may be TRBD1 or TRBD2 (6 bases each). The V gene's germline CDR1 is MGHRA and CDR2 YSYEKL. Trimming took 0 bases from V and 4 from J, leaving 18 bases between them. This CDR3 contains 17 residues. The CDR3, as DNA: TGCGCCAGCAGCCAAGATTTTTCGGGGGCAGGGAGAGAGACCCAGTACTTC. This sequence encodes CASSQDFSGAGRETQYF.

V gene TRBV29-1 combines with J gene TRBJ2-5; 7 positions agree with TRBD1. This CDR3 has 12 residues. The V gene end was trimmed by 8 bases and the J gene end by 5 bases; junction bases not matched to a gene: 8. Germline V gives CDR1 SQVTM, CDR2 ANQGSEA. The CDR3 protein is CSLSTGLETQYF. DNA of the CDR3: TGCAGCCTCTCGACAGGGTTGGAGACCCAGTACTTC.

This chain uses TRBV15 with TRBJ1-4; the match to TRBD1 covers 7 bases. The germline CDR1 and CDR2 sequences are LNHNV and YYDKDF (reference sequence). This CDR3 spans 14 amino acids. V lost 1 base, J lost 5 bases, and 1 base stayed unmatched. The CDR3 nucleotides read TGTGCCACCAGCAGAGTCAGGGGGAATGAAAAACTGTTTTTT. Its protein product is CATSRVRGNEKLFF.